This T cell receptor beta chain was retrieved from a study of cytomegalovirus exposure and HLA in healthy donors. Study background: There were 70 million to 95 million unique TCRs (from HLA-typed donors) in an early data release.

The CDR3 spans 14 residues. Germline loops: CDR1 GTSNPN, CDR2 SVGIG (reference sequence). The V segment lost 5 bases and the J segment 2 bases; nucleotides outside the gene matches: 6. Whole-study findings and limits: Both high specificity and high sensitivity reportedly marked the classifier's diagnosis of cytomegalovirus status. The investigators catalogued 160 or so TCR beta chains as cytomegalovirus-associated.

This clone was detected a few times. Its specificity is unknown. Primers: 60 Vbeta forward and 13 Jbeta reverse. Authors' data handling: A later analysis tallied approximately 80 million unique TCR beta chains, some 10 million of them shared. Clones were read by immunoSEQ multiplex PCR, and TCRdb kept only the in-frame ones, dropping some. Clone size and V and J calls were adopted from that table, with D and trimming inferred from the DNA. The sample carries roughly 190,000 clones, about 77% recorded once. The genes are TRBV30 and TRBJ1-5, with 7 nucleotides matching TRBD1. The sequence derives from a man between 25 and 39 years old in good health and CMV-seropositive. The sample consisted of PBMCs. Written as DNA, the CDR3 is TGTGCCTGGGGTCAGGGGGTGGGCAATCAGCCCCAGCATTTT. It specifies CAWGQGVGNQPQHF.